A selection of T cell receptor beta chains follows, all from one sample in a study of beta chain features in type 1 diabetes. Method: immunoSEQ multiplex PCR; TCRdb's copy keeps in-frame clones and lacks some. Seen here are 130,000 or so clones, around 9% observed once, and the top ten hold 0.65% to 0.75%. Sequencing used central memory CD4+ T cells from blood. These receptors were collected from a man aged 25 to 40 with type 1 diabetes. The CDR3 runs from the conserved cysteine through the conserved F or W. The order of the fields is clone size, D gene, J gene, V gene, CDR3 DNA, CDR3 protein. A D gene is named only where the DNA matches it firmly. Not all rows give a size; the values are once, few, many and, for expanded clones, a class.

clone size: -
D gene: -
J gene: TRBJ1-4
V gene: TRBV2
CDR3 DNA: TGTGCCAGCAGTTCTCAGGGGATCCGGGAAAAACTGTTTTTT
CDR3 protein: CASSSQGIREKLFF

clone size: -
D gene: TRBD2
J gene: TRBJ2-1
V gene: TRBV7-2
CDR3 DNA: TGTGCCAGCAGCTTAAGAAGGGTTGGACTAGGTTACGAGCAGTTCTTC
CDR3 protein: CASSLRRVGLGYEQFF

clone size: -
D gene: -
J gene: TRBJ1-4
V gene: TRBV15
CDR3 DNA: TGTGCCACCAGCAGAGTCAGAAATGAAAAACTGTTTTTT
CDR3 protein: CATSRVRNEKLFF

clone size: few
D gene: TRBD1
J gene: TRBJ1-6
V gene: TRBV19
CDR3 DNA: TGTGCCAGCAGGACAGGGGGGAATTCACCCCTCCACTTT
CDR3 protein: CASRTGGNSPLHF

clone size: -
D gene: -
J gene: TRBJ2-4
V gene: TRBV30
CDR3 DNA: TGTGCCTGGGAGGCACCCGTAGCCAAAAACATTCAGTACTTC
CDR3 protein: CAWEAPVAKNIQYF

clone size: -
D gene: TRBD1
J gene: TRBJ1-1
V gene: TRBV11-1
CDR3 DNA: TGTGCCAGCAGCTTGGGACAGGGGGCAAGGAGCGCTGAAGCTTTCTTT
CDR3 protein: CASSLGQGARSAEAFF

clone size: few
D gene: TRBD1
J gene: TRBJ2-6
V gene: TRBV7-6
CDR3 DNA: TGTGCCAGCAGCCCAGGACAGGGAAGCTCTGGGGCCAACGTCCTGACTTTC
CDR3 protein: CASSPGQGSSGANVLTF

clone size: -
D gene: TRBD2
J gene: TRBJ2-6
V gene: TRBV18
CDR3 DNA: TGCGCCAGCTCACCGACTAGCGCTGGGGCCAACGTCCTGACTTTC
CDR3 protein: CASSPTSAGANVLTF

clone size: few
D gene: -
J gene: TRBJ1-1
V gene: TRBV11-3
CDR3 DNA: TGTGCCAGCAGCTTACCCGGGAACACTGAAGCTTTCTTT
CDR3 protein: CASSLPGNTEAFF

clone size: few
D gene: TRBD2
J gene: TRBJ2-3
V gene: TRBV6-5
CDR3 DNA: TGTGCCAGCAGTTATCCCTCGGGGGGTGATACGCAGTATTTT
CDR3 protein: CASSYPSGGDTQYF

clone size: -
D gene: -
J gene: TRBJ1-3
V gene: TRBV29-1
CDR3 DNA: TGCAGCGTTGCTACCTCCTCTGGAAACACCATATATTTT
CDR3 protein: CSVATSSGNTIYF

clone size: -
D gene: -
J gene: TRBJ2-1
V gene: TRBV4-1
CDR3 DNA: TGCGCCAGCAGCCAGATAATGGGGCCCCTTAATGAGCAGTTCTTC
CDR3 protein: CASSQIMGPLNEQFF

clone size: few
D gene: TRBD1
J gene: TRBJ2-7
V gene: TRBV5-1
CDR3 DNA: TGCGCCAGCAGTCCAGACAGGGGCCAGCAGTACTTC
CDR3 protein: CASSPDRGQQYF

clone size: -
D gene: -
J gene: TRBJ2-7
V gene: TRBV18
CDR3 DNA: TGTGCCAGCTCACCAACCGACTACCCATGGAACGAGCAGTACTTC
CDR3 protein: CASSPTDYPWNEQYF

clone size: -
D gene: -
J gene: TRBJ1-1
V gene: TRBV7-9
CDR3 DNA: TGTGCCAGCAGCTTATACGACAGGAACACTGAAGCTTTCTTT
CDR3 protein: CASSLYDRNTEAFF

clone size: -
D gene: -
J gene: TRBJ1-2
V gene: TRBV10-3
CDR3 DNA: TGTGCCATCGATCAAGGCAGGGAAGATGGCTACACCTTC
CDR3 protein: CAIDQGREDGYTF

clone size: -
D gene: TRBD1
J gene: TRBJ1-3
V gene: TRBV6-5
CDR3 DNA: TGTGCCAGCAGTTTACAGGGGAGAGGTGGAAACACCATATATTTT
CDR3 protein: CASSLQGRGGNTIYF

clone size: -
D gene: TRBD2
J gene: TRBJ2-1
V gene: TRBV2
CDR3 DNA: TGTGCCAGCAGTAACCTAGCGGGGGGGAACAATGAGCAGTTCTTC
CDR3 protein: CASSNLAGGNNEQFF

clone size: -
D gene: -
J gene: TRBJ2-6
V gene: TRBV9
CDR3 DNA: TGTGCCAGCAGCCCCAGCTTGGGCCCCGGGGCCAACGTCCTGACTTTC
CDR3 protein: CASSPSLGPGANVLTF

clone size: few
D gene: TRBD1
J gene: TRBJ1-2
V gene: TRBV5-4
CDR3 DNA: TGTGCCAGCAGGCTGGACTCAGGGGGCTCCGGGTATGGCTACACCTTC
CDR3 protein: CASRLDSGGSGYGYTF

clone size: few
D gene: -
J gene: TRBJ2-6
V gene: TRBV18
CDR3 DNA: TGTGCCAGCTCTTTCGGGACTCCTCGCTCTGGGGCCAACGTCCTGACTTTC
CDR3 protein: CASSFGTPRSGANVLTF

clone size: -
D gene: TRBD2
J gene: TRBJ2-5
V gene: TRBV7-9
CDR3 DNA: TGTGCCTGCGGGACTAGCGGCATCGCAATGGAGACCCAGTACTTC
CDR3 protein: CACGTSGIAMETQYF

clone size: -
D gene: TRBD1
J gene: TRBJ2-4
V gene: TRBV4-3
CDR3 DNA: TGCGCCAGCAGCCTCACGGCCCGGGACAGAAACATTCAGTACTTC
CDR3 protein: CASSLTARDRNIQYF

clone size: -
D gene: -
J gene: TRBJ2-3
V gene: TRBV14
CDR3 DNA: TGTGCCAGCAGCCAAGGCAGGGCTGAAGATACGCAGTATTTT
CDR3 protein: CASSQGRAEDTQYF

clone size: -
D gene: -
J gene: TRBJ2-1
V gene: TRBV5-1
CDR3 DNA: TGCGCCAGCAGCGACGAAGGACAGTACTACAATGAGCAGTTCTTC
CDR3 protein: CASSDEGQYYNEQFF

clone size: -
D gene: -
J gene: TRBJ2-7
V gene: TRBV11-2
CDR3 DNA: TGTGCCAGCAGCGCATCACAGGTGTCCTACGAGCAGTACTTC
CDR3 protein: CASSASQVSYEQYF

clone size: few
D gene: -
J gene: TRBJ1-4
V gene: TRBV5-1
CDR3 DNA: TGCGCCAGCAGCTTGGCCGGACACGTTGAAAAACTGTTTTTT
CDR3 protein: CASSLAGHVEKLFF

clone size: few
D gene: -
J gene: TRBJ1-2
V gene: TRBV2
CDR3 DNA: TGTGCCAGCAGTGAAAGCTCGTGGTTCCATGGCTACACCTTC
CDR3 protein: CASSESSWFHGYTF

clone size: -
D gene: -
J gene: TRBJ2-7
V gene: TRBV28
CDR3 DNA: TGTGCCAGCAGTATTAGACAATCTTCCTACGAGCAGTACTTC
CDR3 protein: CASSIRQSSYEQYF

clone size: -
D gene: -
J gene: TRBJ2-1
V gene: TRBV9
CDR3 DNA: TGTGCCAGCAGCGTAGAACCTACCTACTACAATGAGCAGTTCTTC
CDR3 protein: CASSVEPTYYNEQFF

clone size: -
D gene: TRBD1
J gene: TRBJ1-5
V gene: TRBV5-8
CDR3 DNA: TGTGCCAGCAGCGCCGGGACAGGGCATCAGCCCCAGCATTTT
CDR3 protein: CASSAGTGHQPQHF

clone size: few
D gene: -
J gene: TRBJ1-5
V gene: TRBV29-1
CDR3 DNA: TGCAGCGTTATTTGGGCAGGGGTTAACAATCAGCCCCAGCATTTT
CDR3 protein: CSVIWAGVNNQPQHF

clone size: -
D gene: TRBD1
J gene: TRBJ2-5
V gene: TRBV11-2
CDR3 DNA: TGTGCCAGCAGCCGGGACAGAACAGAGACCCAGTACTTC
CDR3 protein: CASSRDRTETQYF

clone size: -
D gene: -
J gene: TRBJ2-2
V gene: TRBV7-9
CDR3 DNA: TGTGCCAGCACCACCGCCTGGGGGGCGAACACCGGGGAGCTGTTTTTT
CDR3 protein: CASTTAWGANTGELFF

clone size: few
D gene: TRBD2
J gene: TRBJ2-1
V gene: TRBV2
CDR3 DNA: TGTGCCAGCGGGGGGGACGGTCCCTACAATGAGCAGTTCTTC
CDR3 protein: CASGGDGPYNEQFF

clone size: -
D gene: TRBD2
J gene: TRBJ2-6
V gene: TRBV7-8
CDR3 DNA: TGTGCCAGCAGCCAGCTTAGCGGGTCGGTTTCTGGGGCCAACGTCCTGACTTTC
CDR3 protein: CASSQLSGSVSGANVLTF

clone size: -
D gene: -
J gene: TRBJ2-1
V gene: TRBV7-2
CDR3 DNA: TGTGCCAGCAGCGCCGTTTCTAGCTCCTACAATGAGCAGTTCTTC
CDR3 protein: CASSAVSSSYNEQFF

clone size: -
D gene: TRBD2
J gene: TRBJ2-1
V gene: TRBV7-3
CDR3 DNA: TGTGCCAGCAGCCCCGGGGGGACTAGAAGAAATGAGCAGTTCTTC
CDR3 protein: CASSPGGTRRNEQFF

clone size: -
D gene: -
J gene: TRBJ2-7
V gene: TRBV7-2
CDR3 DNA: TGTGCCAGCAGCTTAGATTGGGGCAGGGCCCACGAGCAGTACTTC
CDR3 protein: CASSLDWGRAHEQYF

clone size: -
D gene: TRBD1
J gene: TRBJ2-2
V gene: TRBV6-6
CDR3 DNA: TGTGCCAGCAGTACACAGGGGGCTGAGACCGGGGAGCTGTTTTTT
CDR3 protein: CASSTQGAETGELFF

clone size: -
D gene: -
J gene: TRBJ2-1
V gene: TRBV7-3
CDR3 DNA: TGTGCCAGCAGCCAGCAGGGGTCCTCCTACAATGAGCAGTTCTTC
CDR3 protein: CASSQQGSSYNEQFF

clone size: -
D gene: -
J gene: TRBJ1-1
V gene: TRBV4-1
CDR3 DNA: TGCGCCAGCAGCCAAAGCTATGAAGCTTTCTTT
CDR3 protein: CASSQSYEAFF

clone size: -
D gene: -
J gene: TRBJ1-2
V gene: TRBV7-9
CDR3 DNA: TGTGCCAGCAGCTTAGGGGAGGGAATCCATGGCTACACCTTC
CDR3 protein: CASSLGEGIHGYTF

clone size: -
D gene: -
J gene: TRBJ1-2
V gene: TRBV27
CDR3 DNA: TGTGCCAGCAGTCCGTGGAACAGTGACCGCTATGGCTACACCTTC
CDR3 protein: CASSPWNSDRYGYTF

clone size: -
D gene: TRBD1
J gene: TRBJ1-6
V gene: TRBV11-2
CDR3 DNA: TGTGCCACCGGGACAGGGAGTTCACCCCTCCACTTT
CDR3 protein: CATGTGSSPLHF

clone size: -
D gene: -
J gene: TRBJ2-5
V gene: TRBV5-4
CDR3 DNA: TGTGCCAGCAGCCGGGTCTCTGGGGGGGAGACCCAGTACTTC
CDR3 protein: CASSRVSGGETQYF

clone size: few
D gene: TRBD2
J gene: TRBJ2-7
V gene: TRBV4-3
CDR3 DNA: TGCGCCAGCAGCCAGGGCGGGGGGTTTTCCTACGAGCAGTACTTC
CDR3 protein: CASSQGGGFSYEQYF

clone size: few
D gene: -
J gene: TRBJ1-6
V gene: TRBV7-9
CDR3 DNA: TGTGCCAGCAGTTTGGAGGGGAATTCACCCCTCCACTTT
CDR3 protein: CASSLEGNSPLHF

clone size: few
D gene: TRBD2
J gene: TRBJ2-3
V gene: TRBV6-5
CDR3 DNA: TGTGCCAGCAGTTTGACTAGCGGGGGGGGGATCTATACGCAGTATTTT
CDR3 protein: CASSLTSGGGIYTQYF

clone size: few
D gene: TRBD1
J gene: TRBJ2-5
V gene: TRBV5-1
CDR3 DNA: TGCGCCAGCAGCTTGGCCTCAACGACAGGGGGAGAGACCCAGTACTTC
CDR3 protein: CASSLASTTGGETQYF

clone size: few
D gene: -
J gene: TRBJ2-1
V gene: TRBV5-1
CDR3 DNA: TGCGCCAGCAGCTTGGGTGGGACAAGCCAAGCCTACAATGAGCAGTTCTTC
CDR3 protein: CASSLGGTSQAYNEQFF

clone size: few
D gene: TRBD1
J gene: TRBJ1-2
V gene: TRBV30
CDR3 DNA: TGTGCCTGGAGCCCGACAGGGAAAGGCTACACCTTC
CDR3 protein: CAWSPTGKGYTF

clone size: few
D gene: TRBD2
J gene: TRBJ2-1
V gene: TRBV6-5
CDR3 DNA: TGTGCCAGCAGTTCCCCAGCGGGGGCTCGGGATGAGCAGTTCTTC
CDR3 protein: CASSSPAGARDEQFF

clone size: -
D gene: TRBD2
J gene: TRBJ2-7
V gene: TRBV6-4
CDR3 DNA: TGTGCCAGCAGTCCGACTAGCGGGAGCTACGAGCAGTACTTC
CDR3 protein: CASSPTSGSYEQYF

clone size: -
D gene: -
J gene: TRBJ2-1
V gene: TRBV7-8
CDR3 DNA: TGTGCCAGCAGCTTACTTGGCACCGACAATGAGCAGTTCTTC
CDR3 protein: CASSLLGTDNEQFF

clone size: few
D gene: -
J gene: TRBJ2-1
V gene: TRBV20-1
CDR3 DNA: TGCAGTGCTACCCGACTAGTGGAGCAGTTCTTC
CDR3 protein: CSATRLVEQFF

clone size: -
D gene: -
J gene: TRBJ2-2
V gene: TRBV4-3
CDR3 DNA: TGCGCCAGCAGCCAAGTTCGGACAGACGACTATTTAACGCTGTTTTTT
CDR3 protein: CASSQVRTDDYLTLFF

clone size: few
D gene: -
J gene: TRBJ1-6
V gene: TRBV7-9
CDR3 DNA: TGTGCCAGCAGCTCTCAGGGTAAACCCCTCCACTTT
CDR3 protein: CASSSQGKPLHF

clone size: -
D gene: TRBD1
J gene: TRBJ1-5
V gene: TRBV10-2
CDR3 DNA: TGCGCCAGCAGGGGACAGAACAATCAGCCCCAGCATTTT
CDR3 protein: CASRGQNNQPQHF

clone size: many
D gene: -
J gene: TRBJ2-6
V gene: TRBV7-9
CDR3 DNA: TGTGCCAGCAGTTCTACAGGGTCTGGGGCCAACGTCCTGACTTTC
CDR3 protein: CASSSTGSGANVLTF